This T cell receptor beta chain was found in a study of blood T cell repertoires in COVID-19. CDR1 and CDR2 from the germline V gene are KGHSH and LQKENI. CDR3 size: 13 residues. V was trimmed by 5 bases and J by 4 bases, leaving 10 bases between them. Produced via immunoSEQ multiplex PCR; TCRdb's table is partial and in-frame only. The table shows roughly 340,000 clones, with approximately 90% occurring only once. J is TRBJ2-3 and V is TRBV18; no firm D call. The sequence came from a woman under 30 who had recovered from COVID-19. Source material: peripheral blood. The CDR3 sequence is CASSSVRADTQYF. In DNA, the CDR3 is TGTGCCAGCTCATCTGTTCGGGCAGATACGCAGTATTTT.